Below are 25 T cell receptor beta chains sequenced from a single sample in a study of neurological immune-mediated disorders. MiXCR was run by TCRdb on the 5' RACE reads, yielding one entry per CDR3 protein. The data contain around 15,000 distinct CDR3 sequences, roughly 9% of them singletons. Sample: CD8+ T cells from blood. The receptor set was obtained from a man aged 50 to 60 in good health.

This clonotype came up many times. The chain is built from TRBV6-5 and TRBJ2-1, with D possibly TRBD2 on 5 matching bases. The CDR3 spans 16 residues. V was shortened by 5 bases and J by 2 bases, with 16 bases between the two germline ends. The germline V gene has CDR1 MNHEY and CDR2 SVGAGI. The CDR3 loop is CASSPRGQRPYNEQFF. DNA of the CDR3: TGTGCCAGCAGTCCCCGTGGGCAGCGGCCCTACAATGAGCAGTTCTTC.

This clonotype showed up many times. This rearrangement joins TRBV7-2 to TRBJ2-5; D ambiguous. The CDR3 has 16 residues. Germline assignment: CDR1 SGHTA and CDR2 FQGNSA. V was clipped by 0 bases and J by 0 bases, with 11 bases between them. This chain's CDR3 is CASSLALINYQETQYF. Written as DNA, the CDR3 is TGTGCCAGCAGCTTAGCGCTAATCAATTACCAAGAGACCCAGTACTTC.

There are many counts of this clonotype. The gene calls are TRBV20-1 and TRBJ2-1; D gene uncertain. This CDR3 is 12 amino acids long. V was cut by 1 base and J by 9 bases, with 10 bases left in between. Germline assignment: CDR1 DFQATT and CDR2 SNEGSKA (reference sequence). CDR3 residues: CSARGGAFEQFF. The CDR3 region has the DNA TGCAGTGCTAGAGGCGGTGCGTTTGAGCAGTTCTTC.

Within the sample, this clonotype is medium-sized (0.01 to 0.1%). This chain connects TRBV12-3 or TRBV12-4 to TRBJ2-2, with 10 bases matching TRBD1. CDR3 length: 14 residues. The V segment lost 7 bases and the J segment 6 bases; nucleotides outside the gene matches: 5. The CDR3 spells CASTGTGVSGELFF. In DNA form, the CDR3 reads TGTGCCAGCACCGGGACAGGGGTCTCCGGGGAGCTGTTTTTT.

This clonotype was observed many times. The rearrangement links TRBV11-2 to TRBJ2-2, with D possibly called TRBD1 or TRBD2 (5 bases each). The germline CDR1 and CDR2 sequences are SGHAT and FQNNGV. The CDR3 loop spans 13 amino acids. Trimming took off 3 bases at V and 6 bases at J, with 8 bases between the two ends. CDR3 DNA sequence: TGTGCCAGCAGCTTGGGGGTCCCCGGGGAGCTGTTTTTT. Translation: CASSLGVPGELFF.

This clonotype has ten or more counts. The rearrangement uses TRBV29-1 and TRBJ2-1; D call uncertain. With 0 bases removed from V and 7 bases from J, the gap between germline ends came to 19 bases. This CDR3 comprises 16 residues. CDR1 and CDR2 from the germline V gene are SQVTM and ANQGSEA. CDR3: CSVEETTGSFYNEQFF. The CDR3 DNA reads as TGCAGCGTTGAAGAAACCACGGGCTCTTTTTATAATGAGCAGTTCTTC.

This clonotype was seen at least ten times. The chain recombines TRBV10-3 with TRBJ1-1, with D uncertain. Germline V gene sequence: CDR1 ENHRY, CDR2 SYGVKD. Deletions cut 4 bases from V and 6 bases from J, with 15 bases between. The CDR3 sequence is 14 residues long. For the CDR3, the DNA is TGTGCCATCAGTGGGGTAGGCACTATGTCTGAAGCTTTCTTT. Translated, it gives CAISGVGTMSEAFF.

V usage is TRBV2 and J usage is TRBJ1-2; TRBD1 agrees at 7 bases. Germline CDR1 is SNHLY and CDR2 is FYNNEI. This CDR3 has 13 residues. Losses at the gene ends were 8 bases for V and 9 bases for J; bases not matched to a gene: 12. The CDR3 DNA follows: TGTGCCAGCCACTTCAGGGGGGAGGAAAGCTACACCTTC. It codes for CASHFRGEESYTF.

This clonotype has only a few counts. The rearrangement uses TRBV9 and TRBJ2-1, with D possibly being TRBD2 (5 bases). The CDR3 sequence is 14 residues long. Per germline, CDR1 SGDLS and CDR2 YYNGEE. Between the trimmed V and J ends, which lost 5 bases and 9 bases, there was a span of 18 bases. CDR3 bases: TGTGCCAGCAGTGCCCCGGGGTCGGTCAGTGAGCAGTTCTTC. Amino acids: CASSAPGSVSEQFF. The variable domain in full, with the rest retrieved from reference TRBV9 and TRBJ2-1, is DSGVTQTPKHLITATGQRVTLRCSPRSGDLSVYWYQQSLDQGLQFLIQYYNGEERAKGNILERFSAQQFPDLHSELNLSSLELGDSALYFCASSAPGSVSEQFFGPGTRLTVL.

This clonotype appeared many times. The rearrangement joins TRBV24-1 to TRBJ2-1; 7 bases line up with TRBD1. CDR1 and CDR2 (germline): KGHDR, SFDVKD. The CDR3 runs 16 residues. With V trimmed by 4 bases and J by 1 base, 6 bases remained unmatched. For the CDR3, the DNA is TGTGCCACCAGTGACTATAAGACAGGGTCCTACAATGAGCAGTTCTTC. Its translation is CATSDYKTGSYNEQFF.

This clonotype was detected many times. For the CDR3, the DNA is TGCAGTGCTGAGGCTTTACTAGCGGTAACCTACAATGAGCAGTTCTTC. This encodes CSAEALLAVTYNEQFF. The chain recombines TRBV20-1 with TRBJ2-1; 8 nucleotides agree with TRBD2. The CDR3 has 16 amino acids. With 5 bases clipped from V and 2 bases from J, the junction kept 11 bases outside the gene matches. Germline loops: CDR1 DFQATT, CDR2 SNEGSKA (reference sequence).

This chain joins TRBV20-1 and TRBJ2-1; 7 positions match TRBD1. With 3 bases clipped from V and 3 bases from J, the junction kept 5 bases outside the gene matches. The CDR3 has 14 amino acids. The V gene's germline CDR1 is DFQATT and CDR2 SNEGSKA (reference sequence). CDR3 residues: CSARPWDSYNEQFF. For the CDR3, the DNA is TGCAGTGCTAGGCCCTGGGACAGCTACAATGAGCAGTTCTTC.

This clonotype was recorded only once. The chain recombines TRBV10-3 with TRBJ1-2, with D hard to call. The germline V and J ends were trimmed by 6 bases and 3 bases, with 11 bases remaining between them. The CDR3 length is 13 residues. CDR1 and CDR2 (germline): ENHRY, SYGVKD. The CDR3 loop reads CAISSGEDYGYTF. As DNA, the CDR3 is TGTGCCATCAGCTCCGGGGAGGACTATGGCTACACCTTC.

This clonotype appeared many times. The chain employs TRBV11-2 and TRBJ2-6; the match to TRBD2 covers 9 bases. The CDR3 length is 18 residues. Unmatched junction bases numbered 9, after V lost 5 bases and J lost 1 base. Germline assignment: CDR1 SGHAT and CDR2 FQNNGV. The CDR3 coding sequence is TGTGCCAGCAGCCCCCCCGGCGGGGGGGCTTCTGGGGCCAACGTCCTGACTTTC. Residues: CASSPPGGGASGANVLTF.

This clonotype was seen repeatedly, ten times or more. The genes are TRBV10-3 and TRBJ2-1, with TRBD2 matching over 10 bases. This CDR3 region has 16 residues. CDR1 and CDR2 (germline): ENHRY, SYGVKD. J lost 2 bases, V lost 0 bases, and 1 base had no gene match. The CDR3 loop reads CAISESSGRAYNEQFF. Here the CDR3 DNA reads TGTGCCATCAGTGAGTCGAGCGGGAGGGCCTACAATGAGCAGTTCTTC.

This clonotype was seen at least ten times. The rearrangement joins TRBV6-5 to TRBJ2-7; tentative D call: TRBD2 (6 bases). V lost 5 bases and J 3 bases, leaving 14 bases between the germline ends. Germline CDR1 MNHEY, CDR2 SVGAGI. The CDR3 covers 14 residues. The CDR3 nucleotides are TGTGCCAGCAGTCATGGACCGGAGGGCTACGAGCAGTACTTC. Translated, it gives CASSHGPEGYEQYF.

The CDR3 here is CAISDDGYNEQFF. In nucleotides, the CDR3 is TGTGCCATCAGTGATGATGGATACAATGAGCAGTTCTTC. The V call is TRBV10-3, the J call TRBJ2-1; D call uncertain. Looked up from germline, CDR1 is ENHRY and CDR2 is SYGVKD. CDR3 length: 13 residues. Trimming left V 3 bases short and J 4 bases short, with 7 bases between.

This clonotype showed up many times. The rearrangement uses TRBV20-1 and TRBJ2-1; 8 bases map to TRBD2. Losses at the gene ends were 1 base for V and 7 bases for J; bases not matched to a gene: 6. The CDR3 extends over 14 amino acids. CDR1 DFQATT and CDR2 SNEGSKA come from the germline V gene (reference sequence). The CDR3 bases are TGCAGTGCTAGAGTCGGGAGGGCCATGAATGAGCAGTTCTTC. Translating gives CSARVGRAMNEQFF.

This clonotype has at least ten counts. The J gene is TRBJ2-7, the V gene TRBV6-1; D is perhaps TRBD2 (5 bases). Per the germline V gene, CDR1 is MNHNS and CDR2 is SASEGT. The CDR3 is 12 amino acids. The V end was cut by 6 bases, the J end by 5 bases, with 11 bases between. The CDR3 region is CASSDLAHEQYF. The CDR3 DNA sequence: TGTGCCAGCAGCGATCTAGCTCACGAGCAGTACTTC.

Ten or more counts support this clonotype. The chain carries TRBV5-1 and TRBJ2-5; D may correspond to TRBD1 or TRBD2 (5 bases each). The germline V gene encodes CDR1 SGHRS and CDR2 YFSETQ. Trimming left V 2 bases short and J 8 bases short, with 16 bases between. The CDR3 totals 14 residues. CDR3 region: CASSFGDGTQTQYF. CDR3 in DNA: TGCGCCAGCAGCTTCGGGGACGGGACCCAAACCCAGTACTTC.

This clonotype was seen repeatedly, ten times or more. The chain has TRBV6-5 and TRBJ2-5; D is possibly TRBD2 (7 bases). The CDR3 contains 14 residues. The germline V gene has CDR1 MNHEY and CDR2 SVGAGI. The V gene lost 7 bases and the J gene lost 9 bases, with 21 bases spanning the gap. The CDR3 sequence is CASTHAGAPSPQYF. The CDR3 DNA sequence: TGTGCCAGCACCCACGCGGGGGCCCCCTCTCCCCAGTACTTC.

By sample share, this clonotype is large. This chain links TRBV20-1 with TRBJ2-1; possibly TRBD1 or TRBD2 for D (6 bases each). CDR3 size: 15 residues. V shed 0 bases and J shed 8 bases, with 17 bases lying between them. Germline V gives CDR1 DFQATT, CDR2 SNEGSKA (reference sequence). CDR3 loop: CSARDFLGGLDEQFF. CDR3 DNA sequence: TGCAGTGCTAGAGATTTTTTAGGGGGACTCGATGAGCAGTTCTTC.

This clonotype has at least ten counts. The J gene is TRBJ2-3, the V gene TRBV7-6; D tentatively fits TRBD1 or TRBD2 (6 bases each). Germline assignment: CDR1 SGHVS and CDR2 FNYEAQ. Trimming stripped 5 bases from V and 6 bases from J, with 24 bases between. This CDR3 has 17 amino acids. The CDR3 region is CASSPSPGTLGRDTQYF. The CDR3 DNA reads TGTGCCAGCAGCCCTAGTCCCGGGACATTGGGGAGGGATACGCAGTATTTT.

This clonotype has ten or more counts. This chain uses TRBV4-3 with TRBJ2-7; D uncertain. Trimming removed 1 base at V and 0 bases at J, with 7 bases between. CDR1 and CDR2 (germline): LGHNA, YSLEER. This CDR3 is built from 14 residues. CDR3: CASSQGFSSYEQYF. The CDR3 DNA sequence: TGCGCCAGCAGCCAAGGGTTTAGCTCCTACGAGCAGTACTTC.

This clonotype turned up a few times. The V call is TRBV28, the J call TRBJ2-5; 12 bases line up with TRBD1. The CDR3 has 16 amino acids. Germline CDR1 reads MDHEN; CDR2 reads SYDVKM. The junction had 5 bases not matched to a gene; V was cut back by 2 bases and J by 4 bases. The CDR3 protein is CASSLGTGGIRETQYF. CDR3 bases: TGTGCCAGCAGTTTAGGGACAGGGGGCATCCGAGAGACCCAGTACTTC.